Sequencing of this T cell receptor (beta chain) was carried out in a study of cytomegalovirus exposure and HLA in healthy donors. Study-wide points: High sensitivity and specificity were reportedly achieved when the classifier diagnosed cytomegalovirus status. Cytomegalovirus association was listed for around 170 TCR beta chains. Within the roughly 120 validation repertoires, first-cohort TCR clusters tended to co-occur, according to a later analysis.

This clone has a handful of counts. What it recognizes is unknown. Data came from immunoSEQ multiplex PCR; TCRdb stores just in-frame clones and leaves some out. Of 150,000 to 200,000 clones in the sample, about 83% were seen once. Trimming at V came to 3 bases and at J to 4 bases, leaving 6 bases not matched to a gene. The CDR3 extends over 18 amino acids. CDR1 and CDR2 from the germline V gene are LGHNA and YNFKEQ. Separate from the roughly 720-subject first cohort, the 120-subject validation cohort was the one that the donors belonged to. The TCR originated in a woman in her thirties in good health and CMV-seronegative. The chain combines TRBV4-2 with TRBJ2-2, with 15 nucleotides matching TRBD2. The sequencing sample was made of PBMCs. For the CDR3, the DNA is TGTGCCAGCAGCCAGGGGACTAGCGGGGGGCGGAGCACCGGGGAGCTGTTTTTT. Residues: CASSQGTSGGRSTGELFF.